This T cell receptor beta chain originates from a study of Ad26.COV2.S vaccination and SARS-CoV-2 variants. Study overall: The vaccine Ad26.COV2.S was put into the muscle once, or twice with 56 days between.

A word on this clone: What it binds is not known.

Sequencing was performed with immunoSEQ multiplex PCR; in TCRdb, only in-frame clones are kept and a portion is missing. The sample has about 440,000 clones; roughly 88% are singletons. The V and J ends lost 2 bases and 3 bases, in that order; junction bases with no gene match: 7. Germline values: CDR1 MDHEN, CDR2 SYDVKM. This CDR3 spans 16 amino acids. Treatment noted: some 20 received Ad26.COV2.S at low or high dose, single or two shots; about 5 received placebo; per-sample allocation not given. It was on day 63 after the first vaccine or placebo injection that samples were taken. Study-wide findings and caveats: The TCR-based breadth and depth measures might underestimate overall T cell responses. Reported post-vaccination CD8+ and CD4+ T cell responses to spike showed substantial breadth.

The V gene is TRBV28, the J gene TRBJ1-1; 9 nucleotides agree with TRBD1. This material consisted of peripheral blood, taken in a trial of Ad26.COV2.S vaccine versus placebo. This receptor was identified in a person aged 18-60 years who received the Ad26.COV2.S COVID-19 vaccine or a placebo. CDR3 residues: CASSLTDRGEDTEAFF. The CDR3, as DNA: TGTGCCAGCAGTTTAACCGACAGGGGGGAGGACACTGAAGCTTTCTTT.